This T cell receptor (beta chain) was sequenced in a study of human T cells and chemical hapten exposure. As handled by the study authors: Between roughly 20,000 and 690,600 TCRs appeared in each sample, and the median stood at around 92,000. TCRdb reprocessed the RACE reads with MiXCR, giving one entry per CDR3 protein. These V and J calls derive from TCRdb rather than the authors' analysis. The data contain some 200,000 distinct CDR3 sequences, 25% to 35% of them seen just once; the ten biggest clones take up roughly 3%. Noted time point: pre-sensitization, week 0. Treatment of the sample: therapeutic diphenylcyclopropenone sensitization with weekly scalp DPC. Alopecia patients between 18 and 70 years old and suitable for DPC were used as donors. From germline, CDR1 is SEHNR and CDR2 FQNEAQ (reference sequence). The CDR3 has 14 residues. Trimming shortened V by 1 base and J by 1 base, and 7 bases separated the two germline ends.

The receptor comes from a woman aged 30 to 39 with alopecia areata. Some clones in this sample may be carry-over from other donors' samples. This material consisted of whole blood, taken in connection with sensitization to the hapten diphenylcyclopropenone (DPC). V is TRBV7-9 and J is TRBJ1-1; D is ambiguous. The CDR3 loop is CASSLDLSNTEAFF. CDR3 in DNA: TGTGCCAGCAGCTTAGATTTATCGAACACTGAAGCTTTCTTT.